This TCR beta chain was sequenced for a study of blood T cell repertoires in COVID-19. Losses at the gene ends were 6 bases for V and 4 bases for J; bases not matched to a gene: 5. This CDR3 spans 14 amino acids. The germline CDR1 and CDR2 sequences are SNHLY and FYNNEI. Libraries were prepared by immunoSEQ multiplex PCR; TCRdb keeps only in-frame clonotypes and omits some of them. The table has under 300,000 clones, about 90% seen once; the top ten hold 1.2%. The sequenced sample consisted of PBMCs or T cells enriched from blood (not recorded which). V and J are TRBV2 and TRBJ1-1; TRBD1 aligns across 10 bases. The source of this sequence is a human donor in a cohort exposed to, infected with or recovered from COVID-19 (not recorded which). The donor label of this sample is uncertain. The CDR3 DNA follows: TGTGCCAGCAGGGGGGGACAGGGGATCACTGAAGCTTTCTTT. Translation gives CASRGGQGITEAFF.